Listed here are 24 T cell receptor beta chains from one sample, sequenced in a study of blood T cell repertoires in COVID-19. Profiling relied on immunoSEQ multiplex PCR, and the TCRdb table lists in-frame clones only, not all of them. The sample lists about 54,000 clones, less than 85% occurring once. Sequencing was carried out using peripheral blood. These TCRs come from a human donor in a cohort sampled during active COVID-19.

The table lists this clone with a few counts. CDR3 loop: CASSFKPGQRGGELFF. In DNA form, the CDR3 reads TGTGCCAGCAGCTTTAAACCGGGACAACGAGGAGGGGAGCTGTTTTTT. The gene calls are TRBV7-2 and TRBJ2-2, with D possibly matching TRBD1 (6 bases). V was pared by 3 bases and J by 8 bases, with 19 bases between. Per the germline V gene, CDR1 is SGHTA and CDR2 is FQGNSA. This CDR3 comprises 16 residues.

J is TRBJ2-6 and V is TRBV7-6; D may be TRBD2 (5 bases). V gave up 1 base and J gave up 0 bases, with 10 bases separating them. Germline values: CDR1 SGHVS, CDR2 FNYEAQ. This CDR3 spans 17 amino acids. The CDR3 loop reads CASSLEGAGSGANVLTF. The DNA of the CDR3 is TGTGCCAGCAGCTTAGAGGGAGCTGGCTCTGGGGCCAACGTCCTGACTTTC.

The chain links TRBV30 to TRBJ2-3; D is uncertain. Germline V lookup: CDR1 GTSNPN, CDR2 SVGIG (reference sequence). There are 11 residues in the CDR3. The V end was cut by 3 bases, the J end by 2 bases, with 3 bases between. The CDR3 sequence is CAWSFTDTQYF. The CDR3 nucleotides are TGTGCCTGGAGCTTCACAGATACGCAGTATTTT.

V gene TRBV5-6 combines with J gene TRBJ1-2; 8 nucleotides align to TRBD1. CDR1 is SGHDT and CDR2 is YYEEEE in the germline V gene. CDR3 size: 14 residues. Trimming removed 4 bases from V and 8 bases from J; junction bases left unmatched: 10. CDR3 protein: CASSPGQVVEGYTF. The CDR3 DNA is TGTGCCAGCAGCCCGGGACAGGTGGTAGAGGGCTACACCTTC. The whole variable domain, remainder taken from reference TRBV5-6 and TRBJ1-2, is DAGVTQSPTHLIKTRGQQVTLRCSPKSGHDTVSWYQQALGQGPQFIFQYYEEEERQRGNFPDRFSGHQFPNYSSELNVNALLLGDSALYLCASSPGQVVEGYTFGSGTRLTVV.

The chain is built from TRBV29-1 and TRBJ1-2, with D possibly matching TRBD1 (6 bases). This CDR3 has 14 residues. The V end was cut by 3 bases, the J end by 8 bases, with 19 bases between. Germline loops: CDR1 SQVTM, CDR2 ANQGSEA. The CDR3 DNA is TGCAGCGTTGACCCAACAGGGACCGGAGAGGGCTACACCTTC. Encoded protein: CSVDPTGTGEGYTF.

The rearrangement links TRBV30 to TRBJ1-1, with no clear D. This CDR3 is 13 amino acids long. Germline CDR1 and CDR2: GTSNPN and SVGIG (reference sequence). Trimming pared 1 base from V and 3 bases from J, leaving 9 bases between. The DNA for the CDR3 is TGTGCCTGGAGTGCTCTGCGGGACACTGAAGCTTTCTTT. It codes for CAWSALRDTEAFF.

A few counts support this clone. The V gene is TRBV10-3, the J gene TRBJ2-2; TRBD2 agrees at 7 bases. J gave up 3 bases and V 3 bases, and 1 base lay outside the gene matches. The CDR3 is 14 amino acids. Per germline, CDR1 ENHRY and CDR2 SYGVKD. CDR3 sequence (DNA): TGTGCCATCAGTGATGGGGGGGACACCGGGGAGCTGTTTTTT. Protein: CAISDGGDTGELFF.

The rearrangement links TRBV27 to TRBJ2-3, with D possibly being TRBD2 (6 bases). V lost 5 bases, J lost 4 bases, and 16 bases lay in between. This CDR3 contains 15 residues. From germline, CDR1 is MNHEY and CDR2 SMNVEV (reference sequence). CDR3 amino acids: CASSPFSSEADTQYF. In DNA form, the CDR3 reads TGTGCCAGCAGTCCCTTTTCTAGCGAAGCAGATACGCAGTATTTT.

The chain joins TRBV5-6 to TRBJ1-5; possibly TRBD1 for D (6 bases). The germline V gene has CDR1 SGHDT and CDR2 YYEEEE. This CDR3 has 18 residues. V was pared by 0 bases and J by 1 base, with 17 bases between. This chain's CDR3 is CASSLGYRAARSNQPQHF. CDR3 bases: TGTGCCAGCAGCTTGGGTTACAGGGCGGCGAGGAGCAATCAGCCCCAGCATTTT.

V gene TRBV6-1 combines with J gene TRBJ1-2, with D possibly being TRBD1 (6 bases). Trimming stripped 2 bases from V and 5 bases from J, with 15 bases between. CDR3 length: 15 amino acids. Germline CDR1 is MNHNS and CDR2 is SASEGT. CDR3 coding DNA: TGTGCCAGCAGTGAATTCGTACTGACAGGATATGGCTACACCTTC. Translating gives CASSEFVLTGYGYTF.

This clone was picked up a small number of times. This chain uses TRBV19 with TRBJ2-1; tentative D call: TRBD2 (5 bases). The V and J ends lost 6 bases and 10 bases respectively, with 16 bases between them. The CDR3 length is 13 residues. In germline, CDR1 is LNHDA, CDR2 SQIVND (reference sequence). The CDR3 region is CASSPGGYGEQFF. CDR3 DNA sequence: TGTGCCAGTAGCCCCGGAGGCTACGGGGAGCAGTTCTTC.

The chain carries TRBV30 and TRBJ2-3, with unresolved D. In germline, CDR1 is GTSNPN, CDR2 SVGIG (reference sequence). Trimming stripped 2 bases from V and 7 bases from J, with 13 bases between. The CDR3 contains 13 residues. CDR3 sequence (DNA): TGTGCCTGGAGTTCAGGAACTGACAATACGCAGTATTTT. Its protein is CAWSSGTDNTQYF. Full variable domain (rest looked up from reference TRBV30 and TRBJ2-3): SQTIHQWPATLVQPVGSPLSLECTVEGTSNPNLYWYRQAAGRGLQLLFYSVGIGQISSEVPQNLSASRPQDRQFILSSKKLLLSDSGFYLCAWSSGTDNTQYFGPGTRLTVL.

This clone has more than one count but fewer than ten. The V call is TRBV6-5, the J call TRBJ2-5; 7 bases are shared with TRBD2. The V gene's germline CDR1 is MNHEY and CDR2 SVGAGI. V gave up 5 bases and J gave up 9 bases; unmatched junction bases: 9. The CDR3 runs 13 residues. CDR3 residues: CASSRERGESQYF. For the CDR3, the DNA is TGTGCCAGCAGTCGGGAACGGGGGGAGTCCCAGTACTTC.

CDR3 DNA: TGTGCCAGCAGGGCGGGGACCAATAATTCACCCCTCCACTTT. It codes for CASRAGTNNSPLHF. The chain combines TRBV28 with TRBJ1-6, with D perhaps matching TRBD1 (5 bases). Per the germline V gene, CDR1 is MDHEN and CDR2 is SYDVKM. Trimming cost V 6 bases and J 5 bases, with 11 bases left between them. There are 14 residues in the CDR3.

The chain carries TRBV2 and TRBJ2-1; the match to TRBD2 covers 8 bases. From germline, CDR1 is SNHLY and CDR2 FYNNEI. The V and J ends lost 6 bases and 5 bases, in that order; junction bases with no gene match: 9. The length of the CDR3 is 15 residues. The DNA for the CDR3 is TGTGCCAGCAGCCACCGGGGGGGCTTGAACAATGAGCAGTTCTTC. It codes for CASSHRGGLNNEQFF.

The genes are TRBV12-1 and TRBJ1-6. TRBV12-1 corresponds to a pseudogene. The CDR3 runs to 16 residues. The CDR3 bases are TGTGCCAGCAGCCGGTGGGAGAGCTCCTATAATTCACCCCTCCACTTT. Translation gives CASSRWESSYNSPLHF.

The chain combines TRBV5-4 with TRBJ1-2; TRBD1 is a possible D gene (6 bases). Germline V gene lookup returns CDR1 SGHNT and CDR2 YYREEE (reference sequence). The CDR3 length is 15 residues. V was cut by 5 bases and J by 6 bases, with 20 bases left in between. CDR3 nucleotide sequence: TGTGCCAGCAGTCTGGGGGCAGGGGTAGAGGATGGCTACACCTTC. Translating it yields CASSLGAGVEDGYTF.

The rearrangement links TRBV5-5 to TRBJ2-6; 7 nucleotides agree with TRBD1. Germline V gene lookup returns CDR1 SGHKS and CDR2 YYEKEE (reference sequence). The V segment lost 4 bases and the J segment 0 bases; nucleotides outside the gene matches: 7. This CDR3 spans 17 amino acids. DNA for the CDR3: TGTGCCAGCAGCAGACAGGGTCCGAGCTCTGGGGCCAACGTCCTGACTTTC. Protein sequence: CASSRQGPSSGANVLTF.

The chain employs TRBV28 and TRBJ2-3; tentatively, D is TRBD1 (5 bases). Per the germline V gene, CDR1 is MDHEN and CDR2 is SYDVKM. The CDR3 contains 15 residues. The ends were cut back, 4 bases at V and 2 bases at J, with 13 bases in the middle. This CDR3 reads CASSWVGRPTDTQYF. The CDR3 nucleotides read TGTGCCAGCAGTTGGGTGGGGCGCCCCACAGATACGCAGTATTTT.

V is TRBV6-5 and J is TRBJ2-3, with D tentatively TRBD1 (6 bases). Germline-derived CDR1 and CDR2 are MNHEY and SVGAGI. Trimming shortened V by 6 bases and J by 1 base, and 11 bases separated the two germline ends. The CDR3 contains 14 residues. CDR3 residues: CASRRPGGTDTQYF. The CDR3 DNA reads TGTGCCAGCAGGCGACCAGGGGGCACAGATACGCAGTATTTT.

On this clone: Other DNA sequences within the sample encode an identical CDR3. CDR3 in amino acids: CASSNERGIYEQYF. The CDR3 region has the DNA TGTGCCAGCAGCAACGAGCGGGGAATCTACGAGCAGTACTTC. The chain has TRBV21-1 and TRBJ2-7; the D call TRBD2 from the table was never checked on the DNA. TRBV21-1 is a known pseudogene. The CDR3 has 14 residues.

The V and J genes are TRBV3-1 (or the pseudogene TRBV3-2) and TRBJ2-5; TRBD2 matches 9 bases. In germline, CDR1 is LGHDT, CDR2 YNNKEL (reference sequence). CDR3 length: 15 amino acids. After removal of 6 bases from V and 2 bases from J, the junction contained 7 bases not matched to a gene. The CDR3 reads CASSFSGSWQETQYF. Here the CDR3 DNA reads TGTGCCAGCAGTTTTAGCGGGAGCTGGCAAGAGACCCAGTACTTC.

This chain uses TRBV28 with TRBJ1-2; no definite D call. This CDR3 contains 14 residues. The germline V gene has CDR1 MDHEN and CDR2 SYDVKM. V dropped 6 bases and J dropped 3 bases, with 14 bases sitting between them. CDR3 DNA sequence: TGTGCCAGCAGGCCGGCTAGCGGAGACTATGGCTACACCTTC. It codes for CASRPASGDYGYTF.

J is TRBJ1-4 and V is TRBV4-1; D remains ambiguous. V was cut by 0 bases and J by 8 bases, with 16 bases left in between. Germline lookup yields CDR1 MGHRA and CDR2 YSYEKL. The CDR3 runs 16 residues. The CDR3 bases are TGCGCCAGCAGCCAAGATCCCAGTCTTGGGCCGGAAAAACTGTTTTTT. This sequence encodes CASSQDPSLGPEKLFF.